Below, 29 T cell receptor beta chains from the same sample are listed, as sequenced in a study of shared clonotypes between healthy human individuals. Clones were read by immunoSEQ multiplex PCR, and TCRdb kept only the in-frame ones, dropping some. The profile shows millions of clones, roughly 94% of them singletons. Naive CD8 cells lacked CD45RO, underwent positive selection for CCR7 and left out terminally differentiated effector memory CD45RA+ cells. Sequencing was carried out using naive CD8+ T cells sorted from blood. Receptors were obtained from a man aged 18 to 29 in good health.

V is TRBV15 and J is TRBJ2-3; TRBD1 matches at 11 bases. The ends lost 11 bases at V and 4 bases at J; junction bases unmatched: 5. The CDR3 spans 13 residues. The germline CDR1 and CDR2 sequences are LNHNV and YYDKDF (reference sequence). CDR3 nucleotide sequence: TGTGCCGTTCCGGGACAGGGGGCAGATACGCAGTATTTT. Its protein product is CAVPGQGADTQYF.

The chain combines TRBV9 with TRBJ2-2; a possible D gene is TRBD1 (6 bases). The CDR3 has 14 residues. V was trimmed by 3 bases and J by 1 base, leaving 7 bases between them. Germline lookup yields CDR1 SGDLS and CDR2 YYNGEE. The DNA of the CDR3 is TGTGCCAGCAGCGAACAGGGGAACACCGGGGAGCTGTTTTTT. Translating it yields CASSEQGNTGELFF.

To note about this clone: The same CDR3 is also encoded by other DNA sequences in this sample. The V call is TRBV10-3, the J call TRBJ1-1; D is uncertain. Trimming cost V 3 bases and J 2 bases, with 4 bases left between them. The CDR3 is 12 amino acids. CDR1 ENHRY and CDR2 SYGVKD come from the germline V gene. The CDR3 DNA reads TGTGCCATCAGTGACTACAACACTGAAGCTTTCTTT. It translates to CAISDYNTEAFF.

This clone was seen once. This chain joins TRBV5-1 and TRBJ2-5; 8 bases are shared with TRBD1. The J segment lost 1 base and the V segment lost 6 bases, leaving 2 bases of the junction unmatched. Per germline, CDR1 SGHRS and CDR2 YFSETQ. This CDR3 has 13 amino acids. The CDR3 here is CASNTGGQETQYF. DNA of the CDR3: TGCGCCAGCAATACAGGGGGCCAAGAGACCCAGTACTTC. Complete variable domain (other parts from reference TRBV5-1 and TRBJ2-5): KAGVTQTPRYLIKTRGQQVTLSCSPISGHRSVSWYQQTPGQGLQFLFEYFSETQRNKGNFPGRFSGRQFSNSRSEMNVSTLELGDSALYLCASNTGGQETQYFGPGTRLLVL.

The chain links TRBV11-1 to TRBJ2-7; 7 bases are a match to TRBD1. The germline gives CDR1 SGHAT, CDR2 FQDESV (reference sequence). CDR3 length: 15 amino acids. V gave up 5 bases and J gave up 0 bases; unmatched junction bases: 7. Here the CDR3 reads CASSHGTESSYEQYF. CDR3 DNA: TGTGCCAGCAGCCACGGGACAGAGAGCTCCTACGAGCAGTACTTC.

In this sample, this clone turned up a few times. The chain couples TRBV13 to TRBJ2-7; 7 positions match TRBD2. With V trimmed by 5 bases and J by 5 bases, 6 bases remained unmatched. From germline, CDR1 is PRHDT and CDR2 FYEKMQ (reference sequence). This CDR3 is 13 amino acids long. The CDR3 DNA follows: TGTGCCAGCAGCCCCGGGACTACCGACGAGCAGTACTTC. Amino acids: CASSPGTTDEQYF.

Notes on this clone: The sample carries other DNA sequences with the same CDR3. The chain is built from TRBV5-1 and TRBJ2-7, with D tentatively TRBD1 (5 bases). CDR1 and CDR2 from the germline V gene are SGHRS and YFSETQ. V was cut by 5 bases and J by 0 bases, with 9 bases left in between. The CDR3 runs 13 residues. This chain's CDR3 is CASSQDSSYEQYF. For the CDR3, the DNA is TGCGCCAGCAGTCAAGACAGCTCCTACGAGCAGTACTTC.

The chain employs TRBV6-1 and TRBJ1-1; the match to TRBD1 covers 7 bases. With 6 bases clipped from V and 5 bases from J, the junction kept 12 bases outside the gene matches. CDR3 length equals 15 residues. CDR1 and CDR2 (germline): MNHNS, SASEGT. The CDR3 protein is CASSAVRQGGTEAFF. In nucleotides, the CDR3 is TGTGCCAGCAGCGCGGTTCGACAGGGAGGGACTGAAGCTTTCTTT.

The chain joins TRBV27 to TRBJ1-2, with 11 bases that match TRBD1. V was pared by 1 base and J by 4 bases, with 5 bases of the junction left unmatched. The CDR3 has 16 residues. Germline values: CDR1 MNHEY, CDR2 SMNVEV (reference sequence). CDR3 DNA sequence: TGTGCCAGCAGTTTATTCGGGACAGGGGGGGGCTATGGCTACACCTTC. This translates into CASSLFGTGGGYGYTF.

The chain is built from TRBV13 and TRBJ2-2; 13 bases are shared with TRBD2. The CDR3 is 16 residues long. CDR1 PRHDT and CDR2 FYEKMQ come from the germline V gene (reference sequence). The ends lost 5 bases at V and 7 bases at J; junction bases unmatched: 7. CDR3 loop: CASSPRLAGGYGELFF. CDR3 DNA: TGTGCCAGCAGCCCAAGACTAGCGGGAGGTTACGGGGAGCTGTTTTTT.

The V and J genes are TRBV4-1 and TRBJ1-3; no clear D. V shed 3 bases and J shed 0 bases, with 15 bases lying between them. This CDR3 comprises 17 residues. The V gene's germline CDR1 is MGHRA and CDR2 YSYEKL. The CDR3 DNA is TGCGCCAGCAGCCAGCACCCCTCCGTCGACTCTGGAAACACCATATATTTT. Its protein is CASSQHPSVDSGNTIYF.

The chain links TRBV5-1 to TRBJ2-5; 7 bases are a match to TRBD1. Losses at the gene ends were 2 bases for V and 5 bases for J; bases not matched to a gene: 9. The CDR3 runs to 15 residues. Germline assignment: CDR1 SGHRS and CDR2 YFSETQ. The CDR3 nucleotides read TGCGCCAGCAGCTTCGCGATCCAGGGGGACGAGACCCAGTACTTC. Protein product: CASSFAIQGDETQYF.

The J gene is TRBJ1-2, the V gene TRBV6-5; D possibly corresponds to TRBD1 (6 bases). In germline, CDR1 is MNHEY, CDR2 SVGAGI. V lost 1 base and J lost 4, with 10 bases in between. The CDR3 runs 14 residues. The chain's CDR3 is CASSYFGGGYGYTF. CDR3 coding DNA: TGTGCCAGCAGTTACTTCGGAGGGGGCTATGGCTACACCTTC.

The CDR3 here is CASSNGLDTQYF. CDR3 nucleotide sequence: TGTGCCAGCAGTAACGGCCTAGATACGCAGTATTTT. The chain links TRBV27 to TRBJ2-3; D remains ambiguous. With 5 bases removed from V and 5 bases from J, the gap between germline ends came to 8 bases. Germline CDR1 MNHEY, CDR2 SMNVEV (reference sequence). This CDR3 has 12 amino acids.

The gene calls are TRBV7-9 and TRBJ2-2, with D maybe TRBD2 (5 bases). V lost 5 bases, J lost 5 bases, and 18 bases lay in between. Germline lookup yields CDR1 SEHNR and CDR2 FQNEAQ (reference sequence). The CDR3 is made up of 16 amino acids. The DNA for the CDR3 is TGTGCCAGCAGCCCCTCGGGGTACTCGGGGACCGGGGAGCTGTTTTTT. Protein product: CASSPSGYSGTGELFF.

V usage is TRBV19 and J usage is TRBJ2-7; TRBD2 might be the D (5 bases). Deletions cut 3 bases from V and 6 bases from J, with 12 bases between. Germline V gene data show CDR1 as LNHDA and CDR2 as SQIVND (reference sequence). CDR3 size: 13 residues. CDR3 nucleotide sequence: TGTGCCAGTAGTATTCTCTCAAGCGGCGAGCAGTACTTC. Protein product: CASSILSSGEQYF.

This clone was recorded only once. This sequence joins TRBV11-2 and TRBJ2-7; no firm D call. Deletions cut 2 bases from V and 5 bases from J, with 7 bases between. The CDR3 runs 12 residues. Germline V gene data show CDR1 as SGHAT and CDR2 as FQNNGV. CDR3 loop: CASSLMTHEQYF. CDR3 coding DNA: TGTGCCAGCAGCTTAATGACACACGAGCAGTACTTC.

The chain recombines TRBV14 with TRBJ2-5; 10 nucleotides agree with TRBD1. Losses at the gene ends were 1 base for V and 5 bases for J; bases not matched to a gene: 4. CDR3 length: 15 residues. Germline CDR1 is SGHDN and CDR2 is FVKESK. This CDR3 is CASSQGGQGVETQYF. The CDR3, as DNA: TGTGCCAGCAGCCAAGGCGGACAGGGGGTCGAGACCCAGTACTTC.

Note on this clone: The same CDR3 is also encoded by other DNA sequences in this sample. This chain joins TRBV27 and TRBJ1-3; D unclear. Germline loops: CDR1 MNHEY, CDR2 SMNVEV (reference sequence). Trimming left V 1 base short and J 0 bases short, with 7 bases between. The CDR3 is 15 amino acids. CDR3 sequence: CASSLFRGSGNTIYF. The CDR3 region has the DNA TGTGCCAGCAGTTTATTTCGGGGCTCTGGAAACACCATATATTTT.

The V call is TRBV19, the J call TRBJ1-2; the D is unclear. The CDR3 runs to 13 residues. V shed 1 base and J shed 6 bases, with 9 bases lying between them. Germline loops: CDR1 LNHDA, CDR2 SQIVND (reference sequence). The CDR3 region has the DNA TGTGCCAGTAGTATAGGCGGAATTGATGGCTACACCTTC. Translating gives CASSIGGIDGYTF.

V usage is TRBV11-2 and J usage is TRBJ2-1; either TRBD1 or TRBD2 may fit D (5 bases each). Deletions cut 1 base from V and 4 bases from J, with 23 bases between. This CDR3 contains 19 residues. Germline V gene data show CDR1 as SGHAT and CDR2 as FQNNGV. The CDR3, as DNA: TGTGCCAGCAGCTTAGGGGGTCGAGCGCAGAGAGGGGTATACAATGAGCAGTTCTTC. It yields the protein CASSLGGRAQRGVYNEQFF. Full variable domain (rest looked up from reference TRBV11-2 and TRBJ2-1): EAGVAQSPRYKIIEKRQSVAFWCNPISGHATLYWYQQILGQGPKLLIQFQNNGVVDDSQLPKDRFSAERLKGVDSTLKIQPAKLEDSAVYLCASSLGGRAQRGVYNEQFFGPGTRLTVL.

This rearrangement joins TRBV7-8 to TRBJ2-7; D tentatively fits TRBD1 or TRBD2 (5 bases each). With 5 bases removed from V and 5 bases from J, the gap between germline ends came to 19 bases. This CDR3 is built from 15 residues. The germline CDR1 and CDR2 sequences are SGHVS and FQNEAQ. The CDR3 bases are TGTGCCAGCAGCCCCTCTGCGAGGGGAGATGACGAGCAGTACTTC. Residues: CASSPSARGDDEQYF. The full variable domain, its missing parts supplied by reference TRBV7-8 and TRBJ2-7, is GAGVSQSPRYKVAKRGQDVALRCDPISGHVSLFWYQQALGQGPEFLTYFQNEAQLDKSGLPSDRFFAERPEGSVSTLKIQRTQQEDSAVYLCASSPSARGDDEQYFGPGTRLTVT.

This chain uses TRBV9 with TRBJ2-1; 9 nucleotides line up with TRBD2. CDR1 and CDR2 from the germline V gene are SGDLS and YYNGEE. The CDR3 totals 16 residues. Unmatched junction bases numbered 8, after V lost 0 bases and J lost 7 bases. The CDR3 here is CASSVGASGTMNEQFF. In DNA, the CDR3 is TGTGCCAGCAGCGTAGGGGCTAGCGGGACTATGAATGAGCAGTTCTTC.

This clone was detected only once. The gene calls are TRBV4-1 and TRBJ2-4, with a tentative D call TRBD1 (6 bases). This CDR3 has 16 amino acids. From germline, CDR1 is MGHRA and CDR2 YSYEKL. Trimming pared 0 bases from V and 8 bases from J, leaving 17 bases between. The CDR3 here is CASSQEASPRGHIQYF. The CDR3 DNA reads TGCGCCAGCAGCCAAGAGGCATCTCCCAGGGGTCACATTCAGTACTTC.

The J gene is TRBJ2-5, the V gene TRBV28, with TRBD2 identical over 14 bases. V shed 4 bases and J 7 bases; nucleotides not matched to a gene: 11. The CDR3 loop spans 17 amino acids. Germline CDR1 reads MDHEN; CDR2 reads SYDVKM. The CDR3 DNA is TGTGCCAGCAGTTCATGGGGGACTAGCGGGGGACCCGGGACCCAGTACTTC. It encodes CASSSWGTSGGPGTQYF.

The V gene is TRBV23-1, the J gene TRBJ2-3, with 12 bases that match TRBD2. TRBV23-1 is known as an ORF, though its function is uncertain. The CDR3 loop spans 16 amino acids. With 2 bases clipped from V and 5 bases from J, the junction kept 5 bases outside the gene matches. CDR3 sequence reads: CASSQVASGGEDTQYF. The CDR3, as DNA: TGCGCCAGCAGTCAAGTCGCTAGCGGGGGGGAAGATACGCAGTATTTT.

V is TRBV7-9 and J is TRBJ2-7, with 8 bases identical to TRBD2. The germline CDR1 and CDR2 sequences are SEHNR and FQNEAQ (reference sequence). V lost 8 bases to trimming and J lost 6 bases; unmatched junction nucleotides: 24. The CDR3 is 18 amino acids. CDR3 loop: CASLSGRGALPIPSEQYF. The CDR3, as DNA: TGTGCCAGCCTCTCCGGGCGGGGGGCGCTTCCTATCCCGAGCGAGCAGTACTTC.

Notes on this clone: This specimen includes other DNA sequences encoding the same CDR3. The rearrangement joins TRBV5-4 to TRBJ1-1; D is unresolved. This CDR3 contains 11 residues. V shed 0 bases and J shed 8 bases, with 5 bases lying between them. CDR1 is SGHNT and CDR2 is YYREEE in the germline V gene (reference sequence). The CDR3 coding sequence is TGTGCCAGCAGCTTGGGGTCAGAAGCTTTCTTT. Translation gives CASSLGSEAFF.

V usage is TRBV2 and J usage is TRBJ1-1; D unclear. CDR3 length: 11 residues. The V and J ends lost 8 bases and 3 bases respectively, with 7 bases between them. Germline CDR1 is SNHLY and CDR2 is FYNNEI. CDR3 bases: TGTGCCAGCGGATGGGACACTGAAGCTTTCTTT. It encodes CASGWDTEAFF.